The 19 T cell receptor beta chains given below trace back to one sample, sequenced in a study of control samples from healthy donors and cancer patients. Generated by immunoSEQ multiplex PCR, the TCRdb table keeps only in-frame clones and is missing some. In total, the table holds some 190,000 clones. Sequencing was carried out using blood. These TCRs come from a woman younger than 45 in good health.

In the case of this clone: Other DNA variants within this sample encode the same CDR3. The genes are TRBV7-2 and TRBJ1-2; the D is unclear. V was clipped by 5 bases and J by 1 base, with 8 bases between them. The V gene's germline CDR1 is SGHTA and CDR2 FQGNSA. The CDR3 spans 13 residues. The CDR3, as DNA: TGTGCCAGCAGCGCGCAGCTTAACTATGGCTACACCTTC. Translated: CASSAQLNYGYTF.

V gene TRBV6-1 combines with J gene TRBJ2-7; 9 bases fit TRBD1. CDR1 is MNHNS, CDR2 SASEGT, per germline. The CDR3 is made up of 15 amino acids. V lost 1 base, J lost 3 bases, and 4 bases stayed unmatched. The CDR3 sequence is CASSEEKGQGYEQYF. The CDR3 region has the DNA TGTGCCAGCAGTGAAGAGAAGGGACAGGGCTACGAGCAGTACTTC.

The rearrangement uses TRBV6-5 and TRBJ2-7; tentatively, D is TRBD1 (5 bases). Germline V gene lookup returns CDR1 MNHEY and CDR2 SVGAGI. Trimming removed 5 bases at V and 0 bases at J, with 14 bases between. The CDR3 totals 15 residues. CDR3 protein: CASSPWAGYSYEQYF. Written as DNA, the CDR3 is TGTGCCAGCAGTCCTTGGGCAGGGTACTCCTACGAGCAGTACTTC.

This sequence joins TRBV7-8 and TRBJ2-1, with D perhaps matching TRBD2 (7 bases). This CDR3 contains 16 residues. The germline CDR1 and CDR2 sequences are SGHVS and FQNEAQ. V shed 1 base and J shed 0 bases, with 10 bases lying between them. CDR3 sequence: CASSLVAGASYNEQFF. The CDR3 DNA is TGTGCCAGCAGCTTAGTTGCGGGGGCCTCCTACAATGAGCAGTTCTTC.

The chain joins TRBV12-5 to TRBJ2-1, with 8 bases fitting TRBD2. V shed 0 bases and J 13 bases; nucleotides not matched to a gene: 11. The CDR3 has 15 amino acids. Germline V lookup: CDR1 LGHNT, CDR2 FRNRAP. The CDR3 sequence is CASGLVSGRAGVQFF. In nucleotides, the CDR3 is TGTGCTAGTGGTTTGGTCTCGGGTCGAGCGGGGGTACAGTTCTTC.

The V and J genes are TRBV18 and TRBJ2-7; D may be TRBD1 (5 bases). Trimming shortened V by 0 bases and J by 6 bases, and 12 bases separated the two germline ends. Germline V gene data show CDR1 as KGHSH and CDR2 as LQKENI. CDR3 size: 14 residues. The CDR3 protein is CASSPPSRVSEQYF. The CDR3 DNA reads TGTGCCAGCTCACCACCATCCAGGGTGTCCGAGCAGTACTTC.

The chain combines TRBV4-1 with TRBJ1-2, with D tentatively TRBD1 (5 bases). CDR1 and CDR2 (germline): MGHRA, YSYEKL. The CDR3 contains 13 residues. V was pared by 2 bases and J by 4 bases, with 8 bases between. The CDR3 DNA sequence: TGCGCCAGCAGCCAACTCACAGGCTATGGCTACACCTTC. Its protein product is CASSQLTGYGYTF.

This chain connects TRBV10-1 to TRBJ1-2; D call uncertain. The CDR3 is 11 residues long. Per the germline V gene, CDR1 is WNHNN and CDR2 is SYGVQD (reference sequence). The V end lost 4 bases, the J end lost 8 bases, and 8 bases lay between the germline ends. The CDR3 coding sequence is TGCGCCAGCAGTGGCGGGGTAGGCTACACCTTC. It codes for CASSGGVGYTF.

This chain links TRBV10-3 with TRBJ2-1; D not resolved. V lost 4 bases, J lost 7 bases, and 14 bases lay in between. Germline V CDR1 and CDR2: ENHRY, SYGVKD. This CDR3 spans 14 amino acids. Here the CDR3 DNA reads TGTGCCATCAGTGCGCAAGGGCCAAGGAATGAGCAGTTCTTC. This codes for CAISAQGPRNEQFF.

The chain is built from TRBV7-9 and TRBJ1-1, with D perhaps TRBD1 (5 bases). The ends were cut back, 5 bases at V and 2 bases at J, with 9 bases in the middle. The CDR3 is made up of 13 amino acids. Per germline, CDR1 SEHNR and CDR2 FQNEAQ (reference sequence). The CDR3 here is CASSRTRNTEAFF. CDR3 coding DNA: TGTGCCAGCAGCCGGACAAGAAACACTGAAGCTTTCTTT. Drawing the rest from reference TRBV7-9 and TRBJ1-1, the complete variable domain is DTGVSQNPRHKITKRGQNVTFRCDPISEHNRLYWYRQTLGQGPEFLTYFQNEAQLEKSRLLSDRFSAERPKGSFSTLEIQRTEQGDSAMYLCASSRTRNTEAFFGQGTRLTVV.

About this clone: Other DNA sequences in the same sample also yield this CDR3. The rearrangement links TRBV5-1 to TRBJ2-3; 8 positions match TRBD1. The J segment lost 3 bases and the V segment lost 3 bases, leaving 3 bases of the junction unmatched. This CDR3 comprises 14 residues. CDR1 is SGHRS, CDR2 YFSETQ, per germline. In DNA form, the CDR3 reads TGCGCCAGCAGCTCGGGACAGGCGACAGATACGCAGTATTTT. This codes for CASSSGQATDTQYF.

V usage is TRBV6-2 or TRBV6-3 and J usage is TRBJ2-7; 9 nucleotides line up with TRBD2. The CDR3 has 14 residues. CDR1 and CDR2 (germline): MNHEY, SVGEGT. V was clipped by 4 bases and J by 2 bases; unmatched bases: 3. For the CDR3, the DNA is TGTGCCAGCAGTTTCCGCGGGGGGGCCTACGAGCAGTACTTC. Protein product: CASSFRGGAYEQYF.

J is TRBJ1-2 and V is TRBV28; D ambiguous. The CDR3 is 11 amino acids. Between the trimmed V and J ends, which lost 7 bases and 9 bases, there was a span of 12 bases. Looked up from germline, CDR1 is MDHEN and CDR2 is SYDVKM. DNA for the CDR3: TGTGCCAGCACCGTAAGTGAGAGCTACACCTTC. Protein sequence: CASTVSESYTF.

The chain couples TRBV5-1 to TRBJ1-1; D call uncertain. This CDR3 region has 14 residues. Germline assignment: CDR1 SGHRS and CDR2 YFSETQ. The V end was cut by 3 bases, the J end by 4 bases, with 13 bases between. The DNA of the CDR3 is TGCGCCAGCAGCTATGGGCGGGGAGGCACTGAAGCTTTCTTT. The encoded protein is CASSYGRGGTEAFF.

The V call is TRBV6-5, the J call TRBJ1-1; TRBD1 aligns across 9 bases. Losses at the gene ends were 8 bases for V and 0 bases for J; bases not matched to a gene: 7. The CDR3 sequence is 15 residues long. From germline, CDR1 is MNHEY and CDR2 SVGAGI. The DNA of the CDR3 is TGTGCCAGCTCAGGACAGGGGACATTGAACACTGAAGCTTTCTTT. This codes for CASSGQGTLNTEAFF.

The rearrangement joins TRBV5-1 to TRBJ1-2, with D unclear. The germline gives CDR1 SGHRS, CDR2 YFSETQ. The CDR3 runs to 15 residues. V dropped 4 bases and J dropped 4 bases, with 17 bases sitting between them. CDR3 protein: CASSPREDPVYGYTF. Written as DNA, the CDR3 is TGCGCCAGCAGCCCCCGGGAGGATCCAGTCTATGGCTACACCTTC.

In DNA, the CDR3 is TGTGCCACCGGGGTTAGGAGCTATGGCTACACCTTC. Protein: CATGVRSYGYTF. The genes are TRBV2 and TRBJ1-2; unclear D gene. V was clipped by 10 bases and J by 4 bases, with 13 bases between them. Per germline, CDR1 SNHLY and CDR2 FYNNEI. This CDR3 is 12 amino acids long.

The V call is TRBV28, the J call TRBJ2-3; TRBD2 matches 9 bases. The CDR3 loop spans 16 amino acids. Germline V gives CDR1 MDHEN, CDR2 SYDVKM. The trim removed 7 bases at V and 5 bases at J, leaving 13 bases unmatched. Here the CDR3 DNA reads TGTGCCAGCACCACGAAGGGGACTAGCTCATTAGATACGCAGTATTTT. Its translation is CASTTKGTSSLDTQYF.

V is TRBV5-6 and J is TRBJ1-5; D is possibly TRBD1 (5 bases). Germline-derived CDR1 and CDR2 are SGHDT and YYEEEE. Trimming removed 0 bases at V and 5 bases at J, with 6 bases between. The CDR3 extends over 13 amino acids. CDR3 in DNA: TGTGCCAGCAGCTTGGGGGGGGATCAGCCCCAGCATTTT. Encoded protein: CASSLGGDQPQHF.